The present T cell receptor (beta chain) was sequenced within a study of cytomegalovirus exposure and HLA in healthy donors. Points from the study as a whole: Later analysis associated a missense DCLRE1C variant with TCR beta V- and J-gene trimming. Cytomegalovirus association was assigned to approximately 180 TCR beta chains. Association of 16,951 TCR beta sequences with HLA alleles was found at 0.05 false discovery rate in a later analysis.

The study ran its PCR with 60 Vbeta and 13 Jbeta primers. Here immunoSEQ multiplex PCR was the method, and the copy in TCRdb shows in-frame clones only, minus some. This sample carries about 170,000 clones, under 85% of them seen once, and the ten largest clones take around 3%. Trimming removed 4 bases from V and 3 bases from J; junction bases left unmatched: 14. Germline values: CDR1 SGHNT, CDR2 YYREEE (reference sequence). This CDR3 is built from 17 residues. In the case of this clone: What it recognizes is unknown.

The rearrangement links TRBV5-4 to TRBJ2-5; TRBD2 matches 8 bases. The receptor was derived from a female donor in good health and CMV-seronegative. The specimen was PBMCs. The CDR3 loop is CASSPGGDGGAKETQYF. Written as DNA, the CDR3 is TGTGCCAGCAGCCCGGGAGGTGACGGGGGGGCCAAAGAGACCCAGTACTTC.